A single sample gave rise to the 21 T cell receptor beta chains below, sequenced in a study of Tregs in tolerant kidney transplant recipients. No antigen has been identified for these receptors. The repertoire was sequenced with immunoSEQ multiplex PCR; TCRdb's copy has only in-frame clones and lacks some. The sample has 20,000 or so clones; about three fifths are singletons. Sample: Tregs from blood cultured with allogeneic cells. The source is a human donor in good health.

The chain joins TRBV11-2 to TRBJ1-5; D gene ambiguous. CDR3 length: 14 amino acids. V was cut by 1 base and J by 2 bases, with 6 bases left in between. Germline-derived CDR1 and CDR2 are SGHAT and FQNNGV. CDR3 DNA: TGTGCCAGCAGCTTAGGTACGGGCAATCAGCCCCAGCATTTT. This sequence encodes CASSLGTGNQPQHF.

This chain uses TRBV19 with TRBJ1-3; D unclear. This CDR3 is built from 13 residues. Trimming shortened V by 3 bases and J by 0 bases, and 3 bases separated the two germline ends. The V gene's germline CDR1 is LNHDA and CDR2 SQIVND (reference sequence). CDR3 DNA sequence: TGTGCCAGTAGTATTAGCTCTGGAAACACCATATATTTT. Protein: CASSISSGNTIYF.

The J gene is TRBJ2-3, the V gene TRBV5-6; the D gene is possibly TRBD1 (6 bases). Looked up from germline, CDR1 is SGHDT and CDR2 is YYEEEE. V shed 0 bases and J shed 8 bases, with 16 bases lying between them. The length of the CDR3 is 15 residues. The CDR3 sequence: CASSLVGTIILTQYF. CDR3 coding DNA: TGTGCCAGCAGCTTGGTAGGGACAATTATTCTTACGCAGTATTTT.

The CDR3 sequence is CASSKYLSAAGVNSEQFF. The DNA for the CDR3 is TGTGCCAGCTCTAAGTACCTATCAGCGGCGGGAGTTAACAGTGAGCAGTTCTTC. The chain combines TRBV18 with TRBJ2-1; 7 bases are shared with TRBD2. The ends lost 6 bases at V and 9 bases at J; junction bases unmatched: 23. The CDR3 contains 18 residues. Germline V lookup: CDR1 KGHSH, CDR2 LQKENI.

This clone showed up just a few times. The V call is TRBV19, the J call TRBJ1-2; D is unclear. The CDR3 has 13 residues. The ends were cut back, 9 bases at V and 4 bases at J, with 15 bases in the middle. Germline V gene sequence: CDR1 LNHDA, CDR2 SQIVND (reference sequence). The CDR3 bases are TGTGCCAGCACCCTTGCCAGAAGCTATGGCTACACCTTC. It codes for CASTLARSYGYTF.

In this sample, this clone turned up once. The V and J genes are TRBV11-2 and TRBJ2-7, with D perhaps matching TRBD1 (6 bases). The V and J ends lost 6 bases and 0 bases respectively, with 9 bases between them. This CDR3 is 13 amino acids long. Germline-derived CDR1 and CDR2 are SGHAT and FQNNGV. In nucleotides, the CDR3 is TGTGCCAGCAGAGGGACAAGCTCCTACGAGCAGTACTTC. It encodes CASRGTSSYEQYF.

V gene TRBV11-3 combines with J gene TRBJ2-1; D ambiguous. The length of the CDR3 is 15 residues. Germline-derived CDR1 and CDR2 are SGHNT and YENEEA. V was pared by 5 bases and J by 2 bases, with 13 bases between. The chain's CDR3 is CASSAGRLAYNEQFF. The DNA for the CDR3 is TGTGCCAGCAGCGCCGGACGCTTGGCCTACAATGAGCAGTTCTTC.

This clone was seen once. The V call is TRBV27, the J call TRBJ2-1, with 13 bases matching TRBD2. V gave up 3 bases and J gave up 0 bases; unmatched junction bases: 2. The CDR3 spans 17 residues. Germline CDR1 and CDR2: MNHEY and SMNVEV (reference sequence). The CDR3 DNA reads as TGTGCCAGCAGTTTCCGGACTAGCGGGAGCTCCTACAATGAGCAGTTCTTC. Protein: CASSFRTSGSSYNEQFF.

CDR3: CASSAEGQGYNEQFF. The CDR3 bases are TGTGCCAGCAGTGCCGAGGGACAGGGTTACAATGAGCAGTTCTTC. V is TRBV6-4 and J is TRBJ2-1, with TRBD1 matching 9 bases. CDR1 is MRHNA and CDR2 is SNTAGT in the germline V gene. The CDR3 contains 15 residues. Losses at the gene ends were 4 bases for V and 4 bases for J; bases not matched to a gene: 5.

This chain connects TRBV21-1 to TRBJ2-2; the table calls TRBD2, which could not be checked here. TRBV21-1 is annotated as a pseudogene. The CDR3 loop spans 19 amino acids. This CDR3 is CASSKGGRTSGRNTGELFF. The CDR3 nucleotides read TGTGCCAGCAGCAAAGGAGGTCGGACTAGCGGGAGAAATACCGGGGAGCTGTTTTTT.

The genes are TRBV9 and TRBJ2-6; D is perhaps TRBD2 (7 bases). This CDR3 is built from 19 residues. Germline CDR1 is SGDLS and CDR2 is YYNGEE. The V and J ends lost 4 bases and 1 base respectively, with 21 bases between them. DNA of the CDR3: TGTGCCAGCAGCTCCCACCTCGGGGGGCGTACTTCTGGGGCCAACGTCCTGACTTTC. This sequence encodes CASSSHLGGRTSGANVLTF.

The chain has TRBV4-1 and TRBJ2-1; the match to TRBD2 covers 11 bases. The V segment lost 2 bases and the J segment 9 bases; nucleotides outside the gene matches: 15. This CDR3 is 18 amino acids long. Per germline, CDR1 MGHRA and CDR2 YSYEKL. The CDR3 sequence: CASSQPISGGVTRGEQFF. The CDR3 DNA is TGCGCCAGCAGCCAACCCATTAGCGGGGGGGTGACGAGGGGTGAGCAGTTCTTC.

This rearrangement joins TRBV27 to TRBJ1-1; D unclear. Per the germline V gene, CDR1 is MNHEY and CDR2 is SMNVEV (reference sequence). V lost 4 bases to trimming and J lost 4 bases, with 16 bases between them. This CDR3 has 15 residues. In DNA form, the CDR3 reads TGTGCCAGCAGTTCCCTCGTCCTGCTGGGCACTGAAGCTTTCTTT. Translated, it gives CASSSLVLLGTEAFF.

The sample holds a few counts of this clone. This chain uses TRBV19 with TRBJ1-4; D unresolved. The CDR3 has 14 amino acids. CDR1 is LNHDA, CDR2 SQIVND, per germline (reference sequence). Trimming stripped 4 bases from V and 8 bases from J, with 14 bases between. The CDR3 loop reads CASSSEPVGEKLFF. CDR3 coding DNA: TGTGCCAGTAGTAGCGAGCCAGTAGGGGAAAAACTGTTTTTT.

The chain joins TRBV9 to TRBJ2-7; weak D call: TRBD1 (5 bases). From germline, CDR1 is SGDLS and CDR2 YYNGEE. V was pared by 2 bases and J by 3 bases, with 9 bases between. This CDR3 is built from 13 residues. The CDR3 loop is CASSVQGGYEQYF. The DNA for the CDR3 is TGTGCCAGCAGCGTCCAGGGTGGCTACGAGCAGTACTTC.

J is TRBJ1-2 and V is TRBV6-1; the match to TRBD1 covers 7 bases. Germline V gives CDR1 MNHNS, CDR2 SASEGT. This CDR3 contains 12 residues. Losses at the gene ends were 7 bases for V and 5 bases for J; bases not matched to a gene: 4. The CDR3 region is CASTPTGYGYTF. CDR3 nucleotides: TGTGCCAGCACCCCGACAGGGTATGGCTACACCTTC.

V is TRBV5-1 and J is TRBJ2-3; no reliable D call. CDR1 is SGHRS, CDR2 YFSETQ, per germline. The V gene lost 1 base and the J gene lost 5 bases, with 8 bases spanning the gap. The CDR3 totals 13 residues. The CDR3 region is CASSLPTVDTQYF. CDR3 sequence (DNA): TGCGCCAGCAGCTTGCCTACAGTAGATACGCAGTATTTT.

The rearrangement joins TRBV9 to TRBJ2-2; 7 bases align to TRBD1. CDR3 size: 16 residues. The V gene end was trimmed by 0 bases and the J gene end by 5 bases; junction bases not matched to a gene: 7. Germline V CDR1 and CDR2: SGDLS, YYNGEE. CDR3 coding DNA: TGTGCCAGCAGCGTAGTTGGCTTACAGGGGACCGGGGAGCTGTTTTTT. Amino acid sequence: CASSVVGLQGTGELFF.

The chain employs TRBV5-1 and TRBJ1-3; tentative D call: TRBD1 (6 bases). This CDR3 contains 15 residues. Trimming stripped 4 bases from V and 0 bases from J, with 11 bases between. Per germline, CDR1 SGHRS and CDR2 YFSETQ. The chain's CDR3 is CASSHQQGSGNTIYF. CDR3 nucleotide sequence: TGCGCCAGCAGCCATCAACAGGGCTCTGGAAACACCATATATTTT.

V is TRBV2 and J is TRBJ2-7, with D tentatively TRBD1 or TRBD2 (5 bases each). Trimming took 6 bases from V and 2 from J, leaving 11 bases between them. The length of the CDR3 is 13 residues. Germline CDR1 and CDR2: SNHLY and FYNNEI. DNA for the CDR3: TGTGCCAGCAGGAGGGACCTTGCCTACGAGCAGTACTTC. It specifies CASRRDLAYEQYF.

This chain uses TRBV5-1 with TRBJ1-5; D ambiguous. Germline V gene sequence: CDR1 SGHRS, CDR2 YFSETQ. V lost 1 base, J lost 0 bases, and 2 bases lay in between. This CDR3 has 13 amino acids. The CDR3 nucleotides are TGCGCCAGCAGCTTGAATAGCAATCAGCCCCAGCATTTT. Translated: CASSLNSNQPQHF.